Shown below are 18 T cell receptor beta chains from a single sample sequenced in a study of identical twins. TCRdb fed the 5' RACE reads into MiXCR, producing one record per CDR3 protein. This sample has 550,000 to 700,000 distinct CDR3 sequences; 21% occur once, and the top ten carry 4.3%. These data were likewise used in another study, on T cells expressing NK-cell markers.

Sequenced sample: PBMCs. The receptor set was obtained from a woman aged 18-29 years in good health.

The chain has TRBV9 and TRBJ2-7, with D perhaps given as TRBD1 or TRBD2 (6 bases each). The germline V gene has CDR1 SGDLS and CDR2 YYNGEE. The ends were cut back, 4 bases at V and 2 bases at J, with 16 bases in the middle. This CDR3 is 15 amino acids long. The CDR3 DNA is TGTGCCAGCAGCTCGCGAGGGGGGTACCCCTACGAGCAGTACTTC. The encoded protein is CASSSRGGYPYEQYF.

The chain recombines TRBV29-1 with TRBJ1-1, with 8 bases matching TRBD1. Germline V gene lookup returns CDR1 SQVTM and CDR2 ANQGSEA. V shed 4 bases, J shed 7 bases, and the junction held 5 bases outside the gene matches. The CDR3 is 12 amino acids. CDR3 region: CSVAGGLNEAFF. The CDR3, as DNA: TGCAGCGTTGCAGGGGGCTTAAATGAAGCTTTCTTT.

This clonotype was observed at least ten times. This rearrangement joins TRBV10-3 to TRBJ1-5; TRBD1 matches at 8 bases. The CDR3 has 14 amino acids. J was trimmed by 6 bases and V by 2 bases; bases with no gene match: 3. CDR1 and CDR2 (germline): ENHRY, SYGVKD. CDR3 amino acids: CAISEVTGAQPQHF. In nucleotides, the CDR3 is TGTGCCATCAGTGAGGTGACAGGGGCTCAGCCCCAGCATTTT.

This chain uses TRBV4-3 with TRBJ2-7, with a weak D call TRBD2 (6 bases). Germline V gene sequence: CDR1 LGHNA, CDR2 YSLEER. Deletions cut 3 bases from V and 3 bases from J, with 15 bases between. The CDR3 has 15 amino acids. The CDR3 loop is CASSQSDGTRYEQYF. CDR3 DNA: TGCGCCAGCAGCCAGTCCGACGGGACTCGCTACGAGCAGTACTTC.

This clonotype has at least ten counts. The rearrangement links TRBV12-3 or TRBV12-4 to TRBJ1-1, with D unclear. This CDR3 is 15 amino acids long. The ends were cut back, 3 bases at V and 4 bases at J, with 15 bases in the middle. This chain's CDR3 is CASSLPLRGRTEAFF. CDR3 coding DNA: TGTGCCAGCAGTTTGCCCTTAAGAGGCCGCACTGAAGCTTTCTTT.

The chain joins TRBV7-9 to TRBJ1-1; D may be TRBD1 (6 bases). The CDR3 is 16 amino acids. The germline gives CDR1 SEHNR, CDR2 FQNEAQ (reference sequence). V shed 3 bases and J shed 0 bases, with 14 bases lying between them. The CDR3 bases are TGTGCCAGCAGCTTTCCCCCACAGGGAATGAACACTGAAGCTTTCTTT. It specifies CASSFPPQGMNTEAFF.

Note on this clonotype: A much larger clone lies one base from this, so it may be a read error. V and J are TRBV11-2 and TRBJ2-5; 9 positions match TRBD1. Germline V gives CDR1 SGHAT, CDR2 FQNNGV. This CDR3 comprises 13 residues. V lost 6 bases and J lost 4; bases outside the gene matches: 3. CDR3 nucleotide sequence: TGTGCCAGCAGGGGACAGGGAACAGAGACCCAGTACTTC. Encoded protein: CASRGQGTETQYF. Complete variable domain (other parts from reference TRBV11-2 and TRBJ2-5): EAGVAQSPRYKIIEKRQSVAFWCNPISGHATLYWYQQILGQGPKLLIQFQNNGVVDDSQLPKDRFSAERLKGVDSTLKIQPAKLEDSAVYLCASRGQGTETQYFGPGTRLLVL.

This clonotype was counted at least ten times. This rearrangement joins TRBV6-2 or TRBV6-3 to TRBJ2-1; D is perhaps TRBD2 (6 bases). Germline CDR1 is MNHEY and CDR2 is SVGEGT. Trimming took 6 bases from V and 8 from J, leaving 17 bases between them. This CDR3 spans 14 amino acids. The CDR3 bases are TGTGCCAGCAGCGACGGGAGCGCAAGGCATGAGCAGTTCTTC. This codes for CASSDGSARHEQFF.

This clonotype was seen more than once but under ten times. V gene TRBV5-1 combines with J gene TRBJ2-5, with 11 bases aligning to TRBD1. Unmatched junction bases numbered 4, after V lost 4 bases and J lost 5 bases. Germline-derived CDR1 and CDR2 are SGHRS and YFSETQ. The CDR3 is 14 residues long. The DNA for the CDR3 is TGCGCCAGCAGCCTGGGACAGGGGGTTGAGACCCAGTACTTC. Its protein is CASSLGQGVETQYF.

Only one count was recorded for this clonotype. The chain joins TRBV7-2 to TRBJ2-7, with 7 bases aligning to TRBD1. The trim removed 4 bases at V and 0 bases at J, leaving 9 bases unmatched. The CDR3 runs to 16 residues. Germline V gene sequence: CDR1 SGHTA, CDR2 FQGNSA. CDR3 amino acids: CASSYRQGDSSYEQYF. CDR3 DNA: TGTGCCAGCAGCTACAGACAGGGCGACAGCTCCTACGAGCAGTACTTC.

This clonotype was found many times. The CDR3 reads CASSPNRVNTEAFF. In DNA form, the CDR3 reads TGTGCCAGCAGTCCCAACAGGGTTAACACTGAAGCTTTCTTT. The chain joins TRBV6-1 to TRBJ1-1; D is perhaps TRBD1 (6 bases). Between the trimmed V and J ends, which lost 5 bases and 2 bases, there was a span of 12 bases. The CDR3 consists of 14 residues. Germline lookup yields CDR1 MNHNS and CDR2 SASEGT.

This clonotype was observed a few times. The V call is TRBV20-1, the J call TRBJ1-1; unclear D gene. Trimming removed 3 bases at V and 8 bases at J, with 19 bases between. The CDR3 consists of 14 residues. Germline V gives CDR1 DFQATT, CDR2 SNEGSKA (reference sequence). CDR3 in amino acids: CSASRADPFLEAFF. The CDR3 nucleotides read TGCAGTGCTAGTAGGGCAGACCCGTTTTTAGAAGCTTTCTTT.

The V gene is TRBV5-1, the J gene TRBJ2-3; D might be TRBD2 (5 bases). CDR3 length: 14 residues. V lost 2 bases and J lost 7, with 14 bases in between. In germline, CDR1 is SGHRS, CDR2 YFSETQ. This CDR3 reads CASSFTGSGYTQYF. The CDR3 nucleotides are TGCGCCAGCAGCTTCACGGGTTCGGGATATACGCAGTATTTT. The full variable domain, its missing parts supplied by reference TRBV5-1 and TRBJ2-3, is KAGVTQTPRYLIKTRGQQVTLSCSPISGHRSVSWYQQTPGQGLQFLFEYFSETQRNKGNFPGRFSGRQFSNSRSEMNVSTLELGDSALYLCASSFTGSGYTQYFGPGTRLTVL.

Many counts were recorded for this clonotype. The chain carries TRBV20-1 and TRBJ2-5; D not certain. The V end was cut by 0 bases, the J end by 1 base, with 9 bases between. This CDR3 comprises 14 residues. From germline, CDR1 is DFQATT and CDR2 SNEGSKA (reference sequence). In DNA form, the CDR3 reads TGCAGTGCTAGAGATTTGGATACCCAAGAGACCCAGTACTTC. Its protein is CSARDLDTQETQYF.

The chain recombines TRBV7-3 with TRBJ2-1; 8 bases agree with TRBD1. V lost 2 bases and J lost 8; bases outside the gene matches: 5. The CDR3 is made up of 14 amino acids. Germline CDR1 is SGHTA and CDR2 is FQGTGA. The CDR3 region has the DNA TGTGCCAGCAGCTTACGGCAGGGGGCCGATGAGCAGTTCTTC. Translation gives CASSLRQGADEQFF.

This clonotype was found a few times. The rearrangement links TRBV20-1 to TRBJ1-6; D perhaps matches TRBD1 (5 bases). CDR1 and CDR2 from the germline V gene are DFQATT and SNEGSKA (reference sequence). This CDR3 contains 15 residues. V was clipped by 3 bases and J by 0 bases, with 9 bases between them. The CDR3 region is CSARGLTSYNSPLHF. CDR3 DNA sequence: TGCAGTGCTAGGGGACTCACCTCCTATAATTCACCCCTCCACTTT.

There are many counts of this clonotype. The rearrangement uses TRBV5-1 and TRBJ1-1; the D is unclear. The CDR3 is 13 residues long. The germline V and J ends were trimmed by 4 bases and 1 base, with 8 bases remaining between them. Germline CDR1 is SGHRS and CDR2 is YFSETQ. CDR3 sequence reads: CASSKQKNTEAFF. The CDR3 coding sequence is TGCGCCAGCAGCAAACAGAAGAACACTGAAGCTTTCTTT.

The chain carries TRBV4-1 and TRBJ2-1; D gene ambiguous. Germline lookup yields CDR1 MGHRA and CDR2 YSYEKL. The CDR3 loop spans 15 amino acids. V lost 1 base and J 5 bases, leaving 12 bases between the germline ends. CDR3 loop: CASSQVAVLNNEQFF. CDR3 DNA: TGCGCCAGCAGCCAAGTGGCGGTCCTGAACAATGAGCAGTTCTTC.